This is a list of T cell receptor beta chains from one sample in a study of CD8 T cells in ankylosing spondylitis. Each CDR3 protein gets one entry after TCRdb re-called the 5' RACE reads with MiXCR. The table shows fewer than 650,000 distinct CDR3 sequences, with roughly an eighth occurring only once. Sequenced sample: blood, either unsorted or a sorted T cell fraction (not recorded which). These receptors all come from a male donor with ankylosing spondylitis. The CDR3 runs from the conserved cysteine through the conserved F or W. The D gene is left open where the match is weak. Rows may omit the clone size; those that give it use once, few, many or a size class.

.,.,TRBV5-1,TRBJ2-7,TGCGCCAGCAGCTCCCTTTTCGGGAACGACGAGCAGTACTTC,CASSSLFGNDEQYF
.,.,TRBV6-1,TRBJ2-2,TGTGCCAGCAGAAGGGAGACCAACACCGGGGAGCTGTTTTTT,CASRRETNTGELFF
.,few,TRBV29-1,TRBJ1-2,TGCAGCACTCCCCAGGGAGGACGTGGCTACACCTTC,CSTPQGGRGYTF
.,many,TRBV5-1,TRBJ1-6,TGCGCCAGCAGCACCGGGACCGGAGAGTATAATTCACCCCTCCACTTT,CASSTGTGEYNSPLHF
TRBD2,many,TRBV7-2,TRBJ2-1,TGTGCCAGCAGCTTAGAAGGGACTAGCTACTACAATGAGCAGTTCTTC,CASSLEGTSYYNEQFF
.,few,TRBV5-1,TRBJ1-1,TGCGCCAGCAGCGGGGCGGAAGGGACTGAAGCTTTCTTT,CASSGAEGTEAFF
TRBD2,few,TRBV12-3/TRBV12-4,TRBJ2-3,TGTGCCAGCAGCCTAGGACTAGCGGGAGAAGATACGCAGTATTTT,CASSLGLAGEDTQYF
.,many,TRBV18,TRBJ1-1,TGTGCCAGCTCACCATATTATCGGGGTCTCGGTATGAACACTGAAGCTTTCTTT,CASSPYYRGLGMNTEAFF
.,.,TRBV12-3/TRBV12-4,TRBJ2-5,TGTGCCAGCAACGGAGAGACCCAGTACTTC,CASNGETQYF
TRBD1,.,TRBV5-1,TRBJ2-2,TGCGCCAGCAGCTCCCGAACAGGGGTATCCACCGGGGAGCTGTTTTTT,CASSSRTGVSTGELFF
.,.,TRBV7-2,TRBJ2-3,TGTGCCAGCAGCTTCTCGGCGGGGGCTTATGGTGGGCAGTATTTT,CASSFSAGAYGGQYF
.,.,TRBV5-1,TRBJ2-2,TGCGCCAGCAGGCCCGGGCCGCGCACCGGGGAGCTGTTTTTT,CASRPGPRTGELFF
.,few,TRBV7-2,TRBJ2-7,TGTGCCAGCAGCTTAGTTTCGCAGATCAGCTCCTACGAGCAGTACTTC,CASSLVSQISSYEQYF
.,few,TRBV29-1,TRBJ1-2,TGCAGCGTTGTAGGCCAGAGAGATAACTATGGCTACACCTTC,CSVVGQRDNYGYTF
.,few,TRBV3-1,TRBJ2-7,TGTGCCAGCAGAGGACCGTACTACGAGCAGTACTTC,CASRGPYYEQYF
.,many,TRBV29-1,TRBJ1-1,TGCAGCGTTGTAATAAACACTGAAGCTTTCTTT,CSVVINTEAFF
.,.,TRBV29-1,TRBJ2-1,TGCAGCGTTGAATCGGCGGAGTACAATGAGCAGTTCTTC,CSVESAEYNEQFF
.,few,TRBV14,TRBJ2-2,TGTGCCAGCAGCCAATTGGATAATCCGGAGCTGTTTTTT,CASSQLDNPELFF
TRBD2,.,TRBV5-1,TRBJ2-2,TGCGCCAGCAGCGCACCCGGGACTAGAGAAAACACCGGGGAGCTGTTTTTT,CASSAPGTRENTGELFF
.,few,TRBV19,TRBJ1-6,TGTGCCAGTGGGGAGGAGGCAAGCTCCTATAATTCACCCCTCCACTTT,CASGEEASSYNSPLHF
.,few,TRBV5-1,TRBJ2-5,TGCGCCAGCAGCTTCGGCCAGGGGCCCCAAGAGACCCAGTACTTC,CASSFGQGPQETQYF
.,.,TRBV3-1,TRBJ1-3,TGTGCCAGCCAGCCAGCGGGGGTCTCTGGAAACACCATATATTTT,CASQPAGVSGNTIYF
.,many,TRBV5-1,TRBJ2-3,TGCGCCAGCAATGTACCTGGAAAAGATACGCAGTATTTT,CASNVPGKDTQYF
TRBD2,few,TRBV15,TRBJ2-7,TGTGCCACCAGCAGAGATATTAGCGGGAGTCCTTACGAGCAGTACTTC,CATSRDISGSPYEQYF
TRBD1,.,TRBV20-1,TRBJ1-3,TGCAGTGCGCAAATTGGAGGGACAGGGGCATTCTACCGAAACACCATATATTTT,CSAQIGGTGAFYRNTIYF